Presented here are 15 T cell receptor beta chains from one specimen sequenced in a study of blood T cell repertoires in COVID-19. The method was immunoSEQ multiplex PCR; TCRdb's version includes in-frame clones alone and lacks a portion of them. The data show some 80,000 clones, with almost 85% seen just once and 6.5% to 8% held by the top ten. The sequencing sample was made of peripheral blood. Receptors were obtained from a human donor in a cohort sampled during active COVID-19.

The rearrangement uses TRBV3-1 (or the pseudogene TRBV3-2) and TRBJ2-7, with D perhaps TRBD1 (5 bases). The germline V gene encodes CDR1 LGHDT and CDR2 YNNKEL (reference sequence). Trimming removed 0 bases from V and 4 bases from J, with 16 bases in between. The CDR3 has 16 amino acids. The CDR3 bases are TGTGCCAGCAGCCAAGATTTGACTGCCGGACAATACGAGCAGTACTTC. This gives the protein CASSQDLTAGQYEQYF.

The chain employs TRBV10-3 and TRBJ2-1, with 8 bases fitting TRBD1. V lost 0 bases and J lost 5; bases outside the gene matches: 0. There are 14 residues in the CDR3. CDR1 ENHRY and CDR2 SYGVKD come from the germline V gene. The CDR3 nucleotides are TGTGCCATCAGTGAGTCGACAGGGGACAATGAGCAGTTCTTC. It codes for CAISESTGDNEQFF.

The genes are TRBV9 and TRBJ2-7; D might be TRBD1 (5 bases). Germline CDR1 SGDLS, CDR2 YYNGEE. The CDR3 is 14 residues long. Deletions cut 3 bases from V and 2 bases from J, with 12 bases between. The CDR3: CASSAGHGTYEQYF. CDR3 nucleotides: TGTGCCAGCAGCGCCGGACATGGGACCTACGAGCAGTACTTC.

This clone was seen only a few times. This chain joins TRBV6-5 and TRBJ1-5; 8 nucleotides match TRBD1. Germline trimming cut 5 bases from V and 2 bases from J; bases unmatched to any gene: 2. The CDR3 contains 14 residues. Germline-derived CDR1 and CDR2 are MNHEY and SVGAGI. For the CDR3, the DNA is TGTGCCAGCAGTACGGACAGGGGCAATCAGCCCCAGCATTTT. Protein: CASSTDRGNQPQHF.

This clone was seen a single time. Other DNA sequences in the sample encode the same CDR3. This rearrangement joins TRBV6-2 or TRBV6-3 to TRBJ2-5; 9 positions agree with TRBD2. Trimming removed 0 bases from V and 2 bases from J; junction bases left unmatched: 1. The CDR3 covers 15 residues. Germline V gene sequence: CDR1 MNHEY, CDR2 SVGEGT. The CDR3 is CASSYSSGGQETQYF. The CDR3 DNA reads TGTGCCAGCAGTTACTCGAGCGGGGGGCAAGAGACCCAGTACTTC.

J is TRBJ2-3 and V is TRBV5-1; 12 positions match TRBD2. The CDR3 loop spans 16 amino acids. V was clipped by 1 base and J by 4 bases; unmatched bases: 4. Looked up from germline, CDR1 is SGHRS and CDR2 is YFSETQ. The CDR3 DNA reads TGCGCCAGCAGCTTGACTAGCGGGGGGTTGGCAGATACGCAGTATTTT. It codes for CASSLTSGGLADTQYF.

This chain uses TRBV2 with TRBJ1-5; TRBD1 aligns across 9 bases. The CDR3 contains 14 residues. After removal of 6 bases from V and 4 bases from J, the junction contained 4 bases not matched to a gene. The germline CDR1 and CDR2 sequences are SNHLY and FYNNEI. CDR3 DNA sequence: TGTGCCAGCAGGGTGGGACAGGGAAATCAGCCCCAGCATTTT. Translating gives CASRVGQGNQPQHF.

CDR3 protein: CARPGRLVFRNTIYF. The CDR3 nucleotides are TGCGCCAGACCCGGTCGACTGGTTTTCCGAAACACCATATATTTT. V and J are TRBV10-1 and TRBJ1-3; D uncertain. Trimming removed 9 bases from V and 5 bases from J, with 20 bases in between. The germline V gene has CDR1 WNHNN and CDR2 SYGVQD (reference sequence). This CDR3 has 15 amino acids.

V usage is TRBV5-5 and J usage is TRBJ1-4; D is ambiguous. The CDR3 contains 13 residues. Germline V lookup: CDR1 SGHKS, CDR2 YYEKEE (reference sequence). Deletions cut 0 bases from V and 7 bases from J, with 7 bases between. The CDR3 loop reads CASSLGFSEKLFF. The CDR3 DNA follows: TGTGCCAGCAGCTTGGGTTTCTCTGAAAAACTGTTTTTT.

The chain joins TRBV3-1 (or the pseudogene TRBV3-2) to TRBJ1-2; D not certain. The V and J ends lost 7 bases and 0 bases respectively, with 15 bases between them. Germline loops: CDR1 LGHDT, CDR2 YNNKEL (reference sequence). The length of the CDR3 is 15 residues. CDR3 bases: TGTGCCAGCACCACAAGAGGGCGAACTAACTATGGCTACACCTTC. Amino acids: CASTTRGRTNYGYTF.

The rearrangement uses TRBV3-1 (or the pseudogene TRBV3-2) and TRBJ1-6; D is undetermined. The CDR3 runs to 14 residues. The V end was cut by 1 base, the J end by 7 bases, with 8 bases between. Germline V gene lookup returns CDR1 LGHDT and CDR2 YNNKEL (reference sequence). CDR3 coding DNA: TGTGCCAGCAGCCAAGTCACAGCCAATTCACCCCTCCACTTT. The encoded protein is CASSQVTANSPLHF.

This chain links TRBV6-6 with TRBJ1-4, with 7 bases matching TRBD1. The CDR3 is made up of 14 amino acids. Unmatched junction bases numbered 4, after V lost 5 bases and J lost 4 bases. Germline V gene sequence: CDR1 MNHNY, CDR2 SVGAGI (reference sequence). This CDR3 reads CASSDRVYNEKLFF. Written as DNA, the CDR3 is TGTGCCAGCAGTGACAGGGTCTATAATGAAAAACTGTTTTTT.

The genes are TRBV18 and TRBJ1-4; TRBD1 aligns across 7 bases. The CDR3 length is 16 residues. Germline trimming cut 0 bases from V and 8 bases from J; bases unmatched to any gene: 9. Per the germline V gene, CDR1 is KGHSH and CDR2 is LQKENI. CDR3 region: CASSPPRGQPQEKLFF. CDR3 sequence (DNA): TGTGCCAGCTCACCACCGAGGGGACAGCCTCAGGAAAAACTGTTTTTT.

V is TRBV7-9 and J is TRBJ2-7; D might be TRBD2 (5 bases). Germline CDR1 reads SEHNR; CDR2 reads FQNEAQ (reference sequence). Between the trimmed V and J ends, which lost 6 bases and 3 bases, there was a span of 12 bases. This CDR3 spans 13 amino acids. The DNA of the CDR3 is TGTGCCAGCAGTCGCTCCGGAGGCTACGAGCAGTACTTC. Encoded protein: CASSRSGGYEQYF.

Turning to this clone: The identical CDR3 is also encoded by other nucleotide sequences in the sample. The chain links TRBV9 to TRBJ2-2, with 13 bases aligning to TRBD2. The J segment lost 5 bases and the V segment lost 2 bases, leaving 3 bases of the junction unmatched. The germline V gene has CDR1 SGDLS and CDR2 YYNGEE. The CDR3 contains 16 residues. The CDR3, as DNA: TGTGCCAGCAGCGTGGGACTAGCGGGGATAACCGGGGAGCTGTTTTTT. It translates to CASSVGLAGITGELFF.